This T cell receptor beta chain stems from a study of T cells after yellow fever vaccination. For TCR, cDNA came from 5'RACE template switching, which added a universal primer site and UMIs. TCRdb processed the 5' RACE reads anew with MiXCR; each CDR3 protein has one entry. Of about 69,000 distinct CDR3 sequences listed, approximately 5% are singletons. V lost 6 bases, J lost 1 base, and 16 bases lay in between. Per the germline V gene, CDR1 is SGHRS and CDR2 is YFSETQ. The CDR3 consists of 15 residues. This clonotype occurred many times. This specimen was CD4+ T cells sorted from PBMCs, taken about 2 weeks after the first yellow fever vaccination. This TCR was recovered from a man between 18 and 29 years old who received the YFV17D yellow fever vaccine. This chain joins TRBV5-1 and TRBJ2-5; D is perhaps TRBD1 (5 bases). CDR3 loop: CASTLWGYPQETQYF. CDR3 nucleotide sequence: TGCGCCAGCACTTTATGGGGCTACCCCCAAGAGACCCAGTACTTC.